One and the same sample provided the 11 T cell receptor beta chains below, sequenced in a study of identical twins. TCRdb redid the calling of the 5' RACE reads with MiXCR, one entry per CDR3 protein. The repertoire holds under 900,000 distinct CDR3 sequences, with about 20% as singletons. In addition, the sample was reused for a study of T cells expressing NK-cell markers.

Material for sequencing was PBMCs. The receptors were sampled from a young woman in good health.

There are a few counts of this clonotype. The CDR3 bases are TGCGCCAGCAGATACACAAGGGGAGGGGCCGGGTCAGATACGCAGTATTTT. Encoded protein: CASRYTRGGAGSDTQYF. This rearrangement joins TRBV5-1 to TRBJ2-3, with TRBD2 identical over 7 bases. The CDR3 extends over 17 amino acids. The V segment lost 5 bases and the J segment 4 bases; nucleotides outside the gene matches: 16. Germline V gene lookup returns CDR1 SGHRS and CDR2 YFSETQ.

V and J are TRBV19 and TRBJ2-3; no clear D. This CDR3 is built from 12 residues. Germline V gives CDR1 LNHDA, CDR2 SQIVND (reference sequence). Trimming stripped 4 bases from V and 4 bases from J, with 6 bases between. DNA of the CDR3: TGTGCCAGTAGTAGACTGTCAGATACGCAGTATTTT. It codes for CASSRLSDTQYF.

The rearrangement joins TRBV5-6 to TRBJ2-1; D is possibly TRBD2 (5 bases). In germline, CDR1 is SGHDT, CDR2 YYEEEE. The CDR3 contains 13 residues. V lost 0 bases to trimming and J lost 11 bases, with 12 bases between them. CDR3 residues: CASSLARTGKQFF. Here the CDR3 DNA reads TGTGCCAGCAGCTTGGCCAGGACTGGCAAGCAGTTCTTC. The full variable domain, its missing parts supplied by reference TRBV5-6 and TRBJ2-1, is DAGVTQSPTHLIKTRGQQVTLRCSPKSGHDTVSWYQQALGQGPQFIFQYYEEEERQRGNFPDRFSGHQFPNYSSELNVNALLLGDSALYLCASSLARTGKQFFGPGTRLTVL.

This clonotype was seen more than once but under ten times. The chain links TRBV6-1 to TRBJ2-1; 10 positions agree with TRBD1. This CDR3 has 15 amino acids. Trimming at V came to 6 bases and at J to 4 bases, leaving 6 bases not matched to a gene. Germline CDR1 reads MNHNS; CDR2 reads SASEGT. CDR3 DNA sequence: TGTGCCAGCAGAAGAGACAGGGGGCCATACAATGAGCAGTTCTTC. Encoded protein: CASRRDRGPYNEQFF.

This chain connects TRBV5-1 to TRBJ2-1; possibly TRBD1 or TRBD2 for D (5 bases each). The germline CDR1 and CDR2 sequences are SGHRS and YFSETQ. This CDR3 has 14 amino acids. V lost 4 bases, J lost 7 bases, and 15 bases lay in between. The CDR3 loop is CASSPGPGGNEQFF. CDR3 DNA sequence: TGCGCCAGCAGCCCGGGACCCGGAGGTAATGAGCAGTTCTTC.

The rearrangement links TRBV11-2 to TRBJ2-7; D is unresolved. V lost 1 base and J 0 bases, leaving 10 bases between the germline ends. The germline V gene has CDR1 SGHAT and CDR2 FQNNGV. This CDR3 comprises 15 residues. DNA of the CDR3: TGTGCCAGCAGCTTAGCTCAGGTTGACTCCTACGAGCAGTACTTC. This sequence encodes CASSLAQVDSYEQYF.

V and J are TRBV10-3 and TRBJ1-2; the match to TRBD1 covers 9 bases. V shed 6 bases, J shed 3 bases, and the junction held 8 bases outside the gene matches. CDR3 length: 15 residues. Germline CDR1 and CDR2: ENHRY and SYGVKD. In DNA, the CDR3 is TGTGCCATCAGATTATTCCGGGACAGGGACTATGGCTACACCTTC. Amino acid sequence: CAIRLFRDRDYGYTF.

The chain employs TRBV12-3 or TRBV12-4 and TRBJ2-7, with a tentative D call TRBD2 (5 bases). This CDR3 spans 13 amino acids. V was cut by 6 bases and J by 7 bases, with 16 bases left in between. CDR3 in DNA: TGTGCCAGCAGGCCTGGGTCGACGGGGGAGCAGTACTTC. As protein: CASRPGSTGEQYF.

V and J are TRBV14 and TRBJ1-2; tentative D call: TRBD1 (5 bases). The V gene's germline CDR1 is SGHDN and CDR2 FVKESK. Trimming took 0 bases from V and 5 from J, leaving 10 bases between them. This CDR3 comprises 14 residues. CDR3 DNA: TGTGCCAGCAGCCAAGACAGGGTCCCATATGGCTACACCTTC. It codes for CASSQDRVPYGYTF.

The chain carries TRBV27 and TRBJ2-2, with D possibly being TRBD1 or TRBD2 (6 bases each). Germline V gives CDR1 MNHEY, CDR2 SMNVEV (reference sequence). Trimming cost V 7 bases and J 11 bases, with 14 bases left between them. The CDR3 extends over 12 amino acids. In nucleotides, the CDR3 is TGTGCCAGCACCTGGATGGGGGGCGAGCTGTTTTTT. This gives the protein CASTWMGGELFF.

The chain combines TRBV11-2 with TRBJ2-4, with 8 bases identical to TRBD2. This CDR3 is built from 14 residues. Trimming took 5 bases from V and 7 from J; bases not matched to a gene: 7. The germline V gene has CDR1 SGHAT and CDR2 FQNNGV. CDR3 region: CASSIGLAGNIQYF. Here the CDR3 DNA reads TGTGCCAGCAGCATCGGACTAGCAGGGAACATTCAGTACTTC. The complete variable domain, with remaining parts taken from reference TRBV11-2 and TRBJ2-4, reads EAGVAQSPRYKIIEKRQSVAFWCNPISGHATLYWYQQILGQGPKLLIQFQNNGVVDDSQLPKDRFSAERLKGVDSTLKIQPAKLEDSAVYLCASSIGLAGNIQYFGAGTRLSVL.